The T cell receptor (beta chain) under discussion was sequenced for a study of CD8+ T cells in alopecia areata. Across the whole study: Treated patients were given 5 to 10 mg oral tofacitinib twice daily. Overall study results and limits: Scalp clonality and expanded CD8+ clones among the top 100 fell significantly with tofacitinib. Clonality exceeded that of normal scalp in lesional scalp, most notably in alopecia totalis/universalis. Because one nonresponder was included, the link of baseline CD8+ expansion to response is considered uncertain.

Sequencing used cDNA as its template, made by extracting RNA and reverse transcribing it. Sequencing was performed with immunoSEQ multiplex PCR; in TCRdb, only in-frame clones are kept and a portion is missing. The table includes some 120,000 clones, over 60% detected once. This sample's treatment: oral pan-JAK inhibitor, 5-10 mg twice daily. A remark on this clone: As yet, its antigen is unknown.

Germline V CDR1 and CDR2: LNHNV, YYDKDF (reference sequence). J lost 8 bases, V lost 2 bases, and 9 bases had no gene match. The CDR3 length is 15 residues. The receptor was isolated from a human donor with alopecia areata. The sequences come from CD4+ T cells sorted from blood, collected at week 4, from a patient treated with tofacitinib. The V gene is TRBV15, the J gene TRBJ1-2; 9 nucleotides align to TRBD1. The chain's CDR3 is CATSRPGTGLTGYTF. CDR3 coding DNA: TGTGCCACCAGCAGACCCGGGACAGGGCTGACCGGCTACACCTTC.